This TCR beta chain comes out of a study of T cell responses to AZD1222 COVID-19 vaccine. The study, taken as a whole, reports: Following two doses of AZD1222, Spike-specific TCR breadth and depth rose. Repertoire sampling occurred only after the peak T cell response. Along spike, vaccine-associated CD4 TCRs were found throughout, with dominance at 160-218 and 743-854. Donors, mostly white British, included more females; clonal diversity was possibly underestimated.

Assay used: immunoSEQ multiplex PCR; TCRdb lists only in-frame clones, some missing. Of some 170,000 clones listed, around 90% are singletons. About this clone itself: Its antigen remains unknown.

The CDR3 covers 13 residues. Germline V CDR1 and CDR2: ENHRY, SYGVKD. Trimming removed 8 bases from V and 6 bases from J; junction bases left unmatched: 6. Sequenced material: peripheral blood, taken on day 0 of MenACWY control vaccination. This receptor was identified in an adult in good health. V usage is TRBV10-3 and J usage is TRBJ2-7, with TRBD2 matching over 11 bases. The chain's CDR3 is CAISSGRRIEQYF. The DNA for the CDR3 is TGTGCCATCTCTAGCGGGAGGCGGATCGAGCAGTACTTC.